Included here is one TCR beta chain sequence, with context. Its matching antigen is unknown. This specimen belongs to a study of CD8+ T cells in alopecia areata. Study results and limitations: Scalp sample sequencing also detects resident alphabeta T cells of normal skin.

The CDR3 runs to 15 residues. V gave up 4 bases and J gave up 0 bases, with 7 bases separating them. CDR1 LNHNV and CDR2 YYDKDF come from the germline V gene (reference sequence). The sequencing template was cDNA reverse transcribed from extracted RNA. Produced via immunoSEQ multiplex PCR; TCRdb's table is partial and in-frame only. In the table there are some 150,000 clones, 67% of which are singletons. The TCR sequence derives from a human donor with alopecia areata. This sample comprised CD8+ T cells sorted from blood, obtained at week 0. The V call is TRBV15, the J call TRBJ2-6; D might be TRBD1 (6 bases). The CDR3 nucleotides are TGTGCCACCAGCAAAGGGGGCTCTGGGGCCAACGTCCTGACTTTC. It encodes CATSKGGSGANVLTF.